This T cell receptor beta chain derives from a study of T cell responses to AZD1222 COVID-19 vaccine. Profiling relied on immunoSEQ multiplex PCR, and the TCRdb table lists in-frame clones only, not all of them. The sample carries 150,000 to 200,000 clones, 90% to 95% recorded once. Germline values: CDR1 MNHEY, CDR2 SVGAGI. This CDR3 is 15 amino acids long. J lost 5 bases, V lost 2 bases, and 5 bases had no gene match. Findings of the study overall: Baseline seropositives among AZD1222 recipients totaled only six or seven. CD4 TCRs associated with vaccination spanned spike, dominating at 160-218 and 743-854. Donors skewed white British and female; clonal diversity was possibly underestimated. The peak T cell response came first, and repertoires were sampled only after it.

On this clone itself: Its antigen is undetermined.

The V call is TRBV6-5, the J call TRBJ2-1; 8 nucleotides line up with TRBD2. The receptor was derived from an adult who received the AZD1222 COVID-19 vaccine. Source: peripheral blood, taken 28 days after the second AZD1222 dose. The CDR3 protein is CASSYPGLADNEQFF. The CDR3 bases are TGTGCCAGCAGTTACCCCGGACTAGCAGACAATGAGCAGTTCTTC.